A single sample gave rise to the 17 T cell receptor beta chains below, sequenced in a study of memory CD4+ T cells and cytomegalovirus serostatus. The table came from immunoSEQ multiplex PCR; TCRdb's copy has only in-frame clones and leaves some out. The sample records some 48,000 clones, around four fifths being singletons. Single viable CD3+CD4+CD8-CD45RO+ cells were sorted as the memory CD4+ T cells. The sequencing sample was made of memory CD4+ T cells from blood. These TCRs come from an adult in good health and CMV-seronegative.

The chain links TRBV7-2 to TRBJ2-5, with 9 bases identical to TRBD2. The germline V gene has CDR1 SGHTA and CDR2 FQGNSA. V shed 2 bases and J 10 bases; nucleotides not matched to a gene: 8. The CDR3 is 14 residues long. Here the CDR3 reads CASSLSGGGVGQYF. As DNA, the CDR3 is TGTGCCAGCAGCTTATCCGGCGGGGGGGTGGGCCAGTACTTC.

This rearrangement joins TRBV29-1 to TRBJ2-1; 7 bases align to TRBD2. Germline V lookup: CDR1 SQVTM, CDR2 ANQGSEA. V dropped 4 bases and J dropped 10; count of bases not matched to a gene: 4. CDR3 size: 11 residues. This chain's CDR3 is CSVGEGQEQFF. Written as DNA, the CDR3 is TGCAGCGTTGGGGAGGGTCAAGAGCAGTTCTTC.

This clone has only a few counts. The chain has TRBV2 and TRBJ1-1; TRBD1 might be the D (5 bases). The CDR3 sequence is 15 residues long. The germline V and J ends were trimmed by 3 bases and 1 base, with 12 bases remaining between them. Germline loops: CDR1 SNHLY, CDR2 FYNNEI. DNA for the CDR3: TGTGCCAGCAGTGAGGGCTCAGGGAGGAACACTGAAGCTTTCTTT. Its translation: CASSEGSGRNTEAFF.

This clone has a handful of counts. The chain links TRBV9 to TRBJ1-1; TRBD1 matches at 7 bases. The CDR3 covers 16 residues. V dropped 0 bases and J dropped 1; count of bases not matched to a gene: 6. Looked up from germline, CDR1 is SGDLS and CDR2 is YYNGEE. The CDR3 spells CASSVAAGGANTEAFF. The CDR3 coding sequence is TGTGCCAGCAGCGTAGCGGCAGGGGGGGCGAACACTGAAGCTTTCTTT.

This CDR3 is CASTGQGAIGYEQYF. CDR3 DNA: TGTGCCAGCACGGGACAGGGGGCGATTGGGTACGAGCAGTACTTC. The J gene is TRBJ2-7, the V gene TRBV5-4, with TRBD1 identical over 12 bases. CDR1 and CDR2 (germline): SGHNT, YYREEE (reference sequence). CDR3 size: 15 residues. The trim removed 6 bases at V and 4 bases at J, leaving 8 bases unmatched.

V and J are TRBV27 and TRBJ2-2, with 7 bases fitting TRBD1. This CDR3 comprises 15 residues. Germline CDR1 reads MNHEY; CDR2 reads SMNVEV (reference sequence). Unmatched junction bases numbered 10, after V lost 8 bases and J lost 4 bases. The chain's CDR3 is CASRHDDRATGELFF. The CDR3 coding sequence is TGTGCCAGCCGACACGATGACAGGGCCACCGGGGAGCTGTTTTTT.

CDR3: CASSNFYEQYF. The CDR3 nucleotides read TGTGCCAGTAGTAATTTTTACGAGCAGTACTTC. J is TRBJ2-7 and V is TRBV19; D unclear. CDR1 LNHDA and CDR2 SQIVND come from the germline V gene (reference sequence). This CDR3 has 11 amino acids. V dropped 4 bases and J dropped 4 bases, with 5 bases sitting between them. The full variable domain, in which reference TRBV19 and TRBJ2-7 provide the parts outside the CDR3, is DGGITQSPKYLFRKEGQNVTLSCEQNLNHDAMYWYRQDPGQGLRLIYYSQIVNDFQKGDIAEGYSVSREKKESFPLTVTSAQKNPTAFYLCASSNFYEQYFGPGTRLTVT.

The gene calls are TRBV13 and TRBJ2-3; 9 bases agree with TRBD1. The CDR3 is made up of 17 amino acids. V shed 4 bases and J 1 base; nucleotides not matched to a gene: 9. The germline gives CDR1 PRHDT, CDR2 FYEKMQ (reference sequence). The CDR3, as DNA: TGTGCCAGCAGCTCAACGCGGGACAGGGCGGGCACAGATACGCAGTATTTT. Its protein is CASSSTRDRAGTDTQYF.

CDR3 sequence reads: CASNPTGVSNQPQHF. CDR3 coding DNA: TGTGCCAGCAATCCGACAGGGGTCAGCAATCAGCCCCAGCATTTT. The chain joins TRBV6-1 to TRBJ1-5, with 8 bases aligning to TRBD1. J lost 1 base, V lost 7 bases, and 6 bases had no gene match. The CDR3 runs 15 residues. CDR1 and CDR2 (germline): MNHNS, SASEGT.

The chain joins TRBV11-3 to TRBJ2-1; 7 bases align to TRBD2. Germline CDR1 SGHNT, CDR2 YENEEA. V shed 1 base, J shed 3 bases, and the junction held 3 bases outside the gene matches. The CDR3 contains 15 residues. In nucleotides, the CDR3 is TGTGCCAGCAGCTTAGCAGCGGGATTCTACAATGAGCAGTTCTTC. This encodes CASSLAAGFYNEQFF.

The gene calls are TRBV5-4 and TRBJ2-7; 9 bases are shared with TRBD1. This CDR3 region has 15 residues. From germline, CDR1 is SGHNT and CDR2 YYREEE (reference sequence). Trimming removed 4 bases from V and 4 bases from J; junction bases left unmatched: 9. The CDR3 nucleotides are TGTGCCAGCAGCCTGAAGGGACAGGGACGTTACGAGCAGTACTTC. It specifies CASSLKGQGRYEQYF.

V gene TRBV10-3 combines with J gene TRBJ2-4, with 10 bases lining up with TRBD1. CDR1 ENHRY and CDR2 SYGVKD come from the germline V gene. V lost 0 bases, J lost 9 bases, and 5 bases stayed unmatched. This CDR3 contains 15 residues. Here the CDR3 DNA reads TGTGCCATCAGTGAGTCAAGACAGGGGGCCGGCATTCAGTACTTC. Encoded protein: CAISESRQGAGIQYF.

The chain uses TRBV5-6 and TRBJ2-6; TRBD1 agrees at 10 bases. Germline CDR1 reads SGHDT; CDR2 reads YYEEEE. V was pared by 1 base and J by 6 bases, with 7 bases of the junction left unmatched. The length of the CDR3 is 17 residues. CDR3 residues: CASSLYRDRGTANVLTF. The CDR3 nucleotides are TGTGCCAGCAGCTTGTACCGGGACAGGGGCACGGCCAACGTCCTGACTTTC.

The chain links TRBV13 to TRBJ2-3; perhaps TRBD1 as D (6 bases). V was clipped by 5 bases and J by 4 bases, with 13 bases between them. Per germline, CDR1 PRHDT and CDR2 FYEKMQ (reference sequence). This CDR3 is 14 amino acids long. The CDR3 sequence is CASSHKQGPDTQYF. The CDR3 coding sequence is TGTGCCAGCAGCCACAAACAGGGCCCAGATACGCAGTATTTT.

This chain connects TRBV19 to TRBJ2-2; TRBD2 aligns across 12 bases. The CDR3 has 16 residues. The J segment lost 1 base and the V segment lost 6 bases, leaving 3 bases of the junction unmatched. Germline CDR1 reads LNHDA; CDR2 reads SQIVND (reference sequence). As DNA, the CDR3 is TGTGCCAGTAGGATACTAGCGGGAGGGAACACCGGGGAGCTGTTTTTT. Translated, it gives CASRILAGGNTGELFF. Full variable domain (remainder filled in from reference TRBV19 and TRBJ2-2): DGGITQSPKYLFRKEGQNVTLSCEQNLNHDAMYWYRQDPGQGLRLIYYSQIVNDFQKGDIAEGYSVSREKKESFPLTVTSAQKNPTAFYLCASRILAGGNTGELFFGEGSRLTVL.

This clone appeared a single time. The chain is built from TRBV5-6 and TRBJ2-7; perhaps TRBD1 as D (6 bases). V gave up 4 bases and J gave up 2 bases, with 22 bases separating them. In germline, CDR1 is SGHDT, CDR2 YYEEEE. The length of the CDR3 is 17 residues. CDR3 in amino acids: CASSVGLPGHITYEQYF. CDR3 nucleotide sequence: TGTGCCAGCAGCGTTGGGCTTCCGGGACACATTACCTACGAGCAGTACTTC. The full variable domain, with the rest looked up from reference TRBV5-6 and TRBJ2-7, is DAGVTQSPTHLIKTRGQQVTLRCSPKSGHDTVSWYQQALGQGPQFIFQYYEEEERQRGNFPDRFSGHQFPNYSSELNVNALLLGDSALYLCASSVGLPGHITYEQYFGPGTRLTVT.

This clone was recorded a few times. This sequence joins TRBV10-1 and TRBJ1-2, with D hard to call. Between the trimmed V and J ends, which lost 0 bases and 8 bases, there was a span of 10 bases. In germline, CDR1 is WNHNN, CDR2 SYGVQD (reference sequence). This CDR3 comprises 13 residues. The DNA of the CDR3 is TGCGCCAGCAGTGAGTCAGGAAGAGGAGGCTACACCTTC. It encodes CASSESGRGGYTF.